This T cell receptor (beta chain) was sequenced for a study of blood T cell repertoires in COVID-19. Germline V gene sequence: CDR1 WNHNN, CDR2 SYGVQD (reference sequence). This CDR3 contains 14 residues. V lost 8 bases and J lost 8; bases outside the gene matches: 12. Sequencing used immunoSEQ multiplex PCR; TCRdb keeps in-frame clones, though not all of them. Of about 160,000 clones in the sample, 70% to 90% were seen once. This receptor was taken from a man aged 45-65 years with active or convalescent COVID-19. J is TRBJ2-1 and V is TRBV10-1; 7 positions agree with TRBD2. Sequencing was carried out using peripheral blood. CDR3 nucleotides: TGCGCCAGCTCGGTACTGGGGAGGGTCCATGAGCAGTTCTTC. Protein product: CASSVLGRVHEQFF.